This T cell receptor beta chain was sequenced in a study of early T cells in non-severe SARS-CoV-2 infection. Study background: Sequencing was performed on bulk RNA from unsorted whole blood, leaving chains unpaired.

For this clonotype: Its antigen remains unidentified.

Study findings and constraints: Database matching using VDJdb favored anti-spike CD8 responses, with private and CD4 specificities left missing.

Attached unique molecular identifiers marked individual cDNA molecules. TCRdb reprocessed the 5' RACE reads via MiXCR and lists one record per CDR3 protein. The sample has under 85,000 distinct CDR3 sequences, less than 15% seen once. This receptor was taken from an adult who was a healthcare worker with PCR-confirmed SARS-CoV-2 infection or an uninfected control (not recorded which). Material for sequencing was whole blood.

The DNA of the CDR3 is TGTGCCAGCAGCCAGCCCGCACGGTACGACGAGCAGTACTTC. Amino acid sequence: CASSQPARYDEQYF. The chain employs TRBV5-4 and TRBJ2-7; D remains unclear. This CDR3 is 14 amino acids long. Germline V gene lookup returns CDR1 SGHNT and CDR2 YYREEE (reference sequence). The germline V and J ends were trimmed by 4 bases and 5 bases, with 16 bases remaining between them. Complete variable domain (other parts from reference TRBV5-4 and TRBJ2-7): ETGVTQSPTHLIKTRGQQVTLRCSSQSGHNTVSWYQQALGQGPQFIFQYYREEENGRGNFPPRFSGLQFPNYSSELNVNALELDDSALYLCASSQPARYDEQYFGPGTRLTVT.